A single sample is the source of the 23 T cell receptor beta chains below, sequenced in a study of blood T cell repertoires in COVID-19. Method: immunoSEQ multiplex PCR; TCRdb's copy keeps in-frame clones and lacks some. The sample lists some 490,000 clones; 80% to 90% were seen once. Sequenced: peripheral blood. Source of these receptors: a human donor in a cohort sampled during active COVID-19.

The V call is TRBV12-3 or TRBV12-4, the J call TRBJ1-2; 8 nucleotides match TRBD1. The CDR3 totals 12 residues. V shed 7 bases and J 12 bases; nucleotides not matched to a gene: 10. For the CDR3, the DNA is TGTGCCAGCAACCCTGGACAGGGTAGAGACACCTTC. It translates to CASNPGQGRDTF.

The V and J genes are TRBV29-1 and TRBJ2-3, with unresolved D. The CDR3 loop spans 14 amino acids. Germline V gene lookup returns CDR1 SQVTM and CDR2 ANQGSEA. The V end lost 3 bases, the J end lost 6 bases, and 16 bases lay between the germline ends. In nucleotides, the CDR3 is TGCAGCGTTGAGGTTCCCCCGGGTGTCGATACGCAGTATTTT. This translates into CSVEVPPGVDTQYF.

V and J are TRBV5-1 and TRBJ2-1, with 11 bases identical to TRBD2. CDR1 is SGHRS and CDR2 is YFSETQ in the germline V gene. The length of the CDR3 is 16 residues. Trimming took 0 bases from V and 3 from J; bases not matched to a gene: 2. CDR3 protein: CASSLVAGGNYNEQFF. The CDR3 DNA sequence: TGCGCCAGCAGCTTGGTAGCGGGAGGGAACTACAATGAGCAGTTCTTC.

This clone was observed a few times. V is TRBV6-6 and J is TRBJ2-7; D unresolved. From germline, CDR1 is MNHNY and CDR2 SVGAGI (reference sequence). Trimming removed 6 bases at V and 2 bases at J, with 8 bases between. The CDR3 totals 12 residues. This CDR3 is CASRTDAYEQYF. CDR3 nucleotides: TGTGCCAGCAGGACTGACGCCTACGAGCAGTACTTC.

The rearrangement links TRBV30 to TRBJ1-1; TRBD1 matches at 7 bases. Germline V gene lookup returns CDR1 GTSNPN and CDR2 SVGIG (reference sequence). After removal of 5 bases from V and 2 bases from J, the junction contained 2 bases not matched to a gene. The CDR3 contains 12 residues. CDR3 DNA: TGTGCCTGGGGGACAGATAACACTGAAGCTTTCTTT. Its translation is CAWGTDNTEAFF.

The V gene is TRBV7-2, the J gene TRBJ1-2; TRBD1 aligns across 8 bases. The CDR3 sequence is 15 residues long. V lost 4 bases, J lost 4 bases, and 8 bases stayed unmatched. Germline CDR1 SGHTA, CDR2 FQGNSA. In nucleotides, the CDR3 is TGTGCCAGCAGCTCCTCAGGGGGCGTCGGCTATGGCTACACCTTC. Protein sequence: CASSSSGGVGYGYTF.

The chain is built from TRBV19 and TRBJ1-5; 8 bases map to TRBD1. Germline CDR1 and CDR2: LNHDA and SQIVND (reference sequence). This CDR3 contains 14 residues. Unmatched junction bases numbered 6, after V lost 7 bases and J lost 4 bases. The chain's CDR3 is CASTVQGENQPQHF. DNA of the CDR3: TGTGCCAGTACCGTACAGGGGGAGAATCAGCCCCAGCATTTT.

This chain uses TRBV7-2 with TRBJ1-2; D uncertain. The V end was cut by 3 bases, the J end by 0 bases, with 8 bases between. The CDR3 runs 14 residues. Per germline, CDR1 SGHTA and CDR2 FQGNSA. The CDR3 bases are TGTGCCAGCAGCTTTAACAGCCCTAACTATGGCTACACCTTC. Amino acid sequence: CASSFNSPNYGYTF.

The genes are TRBV7-9 and TRBJ2-2, with 10 bases lining up with TRBD1. Trimming took 3 bases from V and 6 from J; bases not matched to a gene: 7. The CDR3 has 16 residues. Germline CDR1 and CDR2: SEHNR and FQNEAQ (reference sequence). The CDR3 sequence is CASSLTGGQGAGELFF. The DNA for the CDR3 is TGTGCCAGCAGCTTGACAGGGGGCCAGGGCGCCGGGGAGCTGTTTTTT.

This chain joins TRBV10-1 and TRBJ2-7; the D is unclear. The CDR3 extends over 13 amino acids. The V end lost 5 bases, the J end lost 3 bases, and 11 bases lay between the germline ends. Germline CDR1 and CDR2: WNHNN and SYGVQD (reference sequence). CDR3 sequence (DNA): TGCGCCAGCAGTCCGTCAGGAAGCTACGAGCAGTACTTC. Its protein is CASSPSGSYEQYF.

The chain couples TRBV7-3 to TRBJ2-3; 9 nucleotides align to TRBD2. CDR3 length: 13 amino acids. CDR1 SGHTA and CDR2 FQGTGA come from the germline V gene. J was trimmed by 6 bases and V by 8 bases; bases with no gene match: 6. CDR3 residues: CASSLAGADTQYF. In DNA, the CDR3 is TGTGCCAGCTCCTTAGCGGGAGCTGATACGCAGTATTTT.

The chain employs TRBV5-6 and TRBJ1-2; 9 nucleotides match TRBD1. The germline gives CDR1 SGHDT, CDR2 YYEEEE. This CDR3 spans 13 amino acids. The J segment lost 6 bases and the V segment lost 3 bases, leaving 3 bases of the junction unmatched. CDR3 sequence: CASSYRDRDGYTF. CDR3 in DNA: TGTGCCAGCAGCTACCGGGACAGGGATGGCTACACCTTC.

The rearrangement uses TRBV6-2 or TRBV6-3 and TRBJ2-5; 9 nucleotides agree with TRBD1. CDR1 MNHEY and CDR2 SVGEGT come from the germline V gene. The CDR3 contains 15 residues. J gave up 0 bases and V 2 bases, and 1 base lay outside the gene matches. The chain's CDR3 is CASSYGTGYQETQYF. CDR3 in DNA: TGTGCCAGCAGTTACGGGACAGGGTACCAAGAGACCCAGTACTTC.

The rearrangement joins TRBV30 to TRBJ2-7; perhaps TRBD1 as D (6 bases). CDR1 GTSNPN and CDR2 SVGIG come from the germline V gene (reference sequence). Trimming cost V 3 bases and J 0 bases, with 15 bases left between them. CDR3 length: 15 amino acids. CDR3 DNA: TGTGCCTGGAGGATGCCAGGGGTTAGCTCCTACGAGCAGTACTTC. Translating gives CAWRMPGVSSYEQYF.

The count of this clone is one. J is TRBJ2-3 and V is TRBV11-2; D is perhaps TRBD1 (5 bases). Trimming cost V 5 bases and J 6 bases, with 15 bases left between them. CDR1 is SGHAT and CDR2 is FQNNGV in the germline V gene. The CDR3 has 14 residues. The CDR3 region is CASSNFVRADTQYF. In nucleotides, the CDR3 is TGTGCCAGCAGCAATTTCGTCAGGGCCGATACGCAGTATTTT.

The gene calls are TRBV5-4 and TRBJ1-2, with D tentatively TRBD1 (6 bases). V was shortened by 1 base and J by 0 bases, with 16 bases between the two germline ends. The CDR3 sequence is 17 residues long. CDR1 and CDR2 (germline): SGHNT, YYREEE (reference sequence). For the CDR3, the DNA is TGTGCCAGCAGCTTGTTTGGTGGACAGACGCCTAACTATGGCTACACCTTC. As protein: CASSLFGGQTPNYGYTF. The complete variable domain, with remaining parts taken from reference TRBV5-4 and TRBJ1-2, reads ETGVTQSPTHLIKTRGQQVTLRCSSQSGHNTVSWYQQALGQGPQFIFQYYREEENGRGNFPPRFSGLQFPNYSSELNVNALELDDSALYLCASSLFGGQTPNYGYTFGSGTRLTVV.

This sequence joins TRBV14 and TRBJ2-2; maybe TRBD1 (6 bases). The CDR3 runs 14 residues. Germline V CDR1 and CDR2: SGHDN, FVKESK. V was pared by 1 base and J by 6 bases, with 9 bases between. The CDR3 region is CASSQGYRAGELFF. CDR3 DNA sequence: TGTGCCAGCAGCCAAGGGTACAGGGCCGGGGAGCTGTTTTTT.

V and J are TRBV7-3 and TRBJ2-3; D is perhaps TRBD1 (7 bases). The CDR3 is 16 amino acids. The germline gives CDR1 SGHTA, CDR2 FQGTGA. V was pared by 4 bases and J by 6 bases, with 20 bases between. CDR3 coding DNA: TGTGCCAGCAGCTCCGAGGCAGGGGGGATGGACGATACGCAGTATTTT. This translates into CASSSEAGGMDDTQYF.

The chain uses TRBV28 and TRBJ1-3; D is possibly TRBD1 (5 bases). Germline V CDR1 and CDR2: MDHEN, SYDVKM. The ends were cut back, 7 bases at V and 4 bases at J, with 20 bases in the middle. The CDR3 runs to 16 residues. In nucleotides, the CDR3 is TGTGCCAGCACCGAACCCTCGACAGCTAAGGGAAACACCATATATTTT. It specifies CASTEPSTAKGNTIYF.

This chain connects TRBV7-2 to TRBJ1-4; 7 bases map to TRBD1. CDR3 length: 14 residues. J lost 5 bases, V lost 6 bases, and 6 bases had no gene match. The germline gives CDR1 SGHTA, CDR2 FQGNSA. The CDR3 loop is CASSRQGRNEKLFF. In DNA form, the CDR3 reads TGTGCCAGCAGTCGACAGGGCAGAAATGAAAAACTGTTTTTT. The whole variable domain, remainder taken from reference TRBV7-2 and TRBJ1-4, is GAGVSQSPSNKVTEKGKDVELRCDPISGHTALYWYRQSLGQGLEFLIYFQGNSAPDKSGLPSDRFSAERTGGSVSTLTIQRTQQEDSAVYLCASSRQGRNEKLFFGSGTQLSVL.

The chain is built from TRBV7-2 and TRBJ2-7; D perhaps matches TRBD1 (5 bases). Trimming shortened V by 3 bases and J by 3 bases, and 9 bases separated the two germline ends. This CDR3 is built from 13 residues. CDR1 and CDR2 from the germline V gene are SGHTA and FQGNSA. The CDR3 DNA sequence: TGTGCCAGCAGCTTCAGGGCCCTCTACGAGCAGTACTTC. This encodes CASSFRALYEQYF.

The chain joins TRBV5-6 to TRBJ1-2; D uncertain. V lost 0 bases to trimming and J lost 0 bases, with 6 bases between them. Germline lookup yields CDR1 SGHDT and CDR2 YYEEEE. The CDR3 runs 14 residues. The CDR3 loop is CASSLAIANYGYTF. For the CDR3, the DNA is TGTGCCAGCAGCTTGGCCATTGCTAACTATGGCTACACCTTC.

The chain combines TRBV6-2 or TRBV6-3 with TRBJ2-1; tentative D call: TRBD1 (5 bases). This CDR3 spans 15 amino acids. Germline V gene lookup returns CDR1 MNHEY and CDR2 SVGEGT. With 2 bases removed from V and 7 bases from J, the gap between germline ends came to 15 bases. The CDR3 reads CASSYGHRVRNEQFF. The CDR3, as DNA: TGTGCCAGCAGTTACGGACATAGAGTGAGGAATGAGCAGTTCTTC.